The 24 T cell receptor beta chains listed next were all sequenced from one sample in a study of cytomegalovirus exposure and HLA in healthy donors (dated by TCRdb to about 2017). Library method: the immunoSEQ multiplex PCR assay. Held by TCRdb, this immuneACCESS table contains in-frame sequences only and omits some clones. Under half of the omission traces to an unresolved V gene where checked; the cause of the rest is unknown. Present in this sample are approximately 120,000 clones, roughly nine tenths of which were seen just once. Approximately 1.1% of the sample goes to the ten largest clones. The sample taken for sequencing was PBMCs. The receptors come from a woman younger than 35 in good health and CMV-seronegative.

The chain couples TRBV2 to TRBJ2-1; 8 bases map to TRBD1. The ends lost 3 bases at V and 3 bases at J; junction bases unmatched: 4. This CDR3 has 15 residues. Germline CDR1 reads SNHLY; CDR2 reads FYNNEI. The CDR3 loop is CASSDGQGVYNEQFF. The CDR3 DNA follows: TGTGCCAGCAGTGATGGACAGGGAGTCTACAATGAGCAGTTCTTC.

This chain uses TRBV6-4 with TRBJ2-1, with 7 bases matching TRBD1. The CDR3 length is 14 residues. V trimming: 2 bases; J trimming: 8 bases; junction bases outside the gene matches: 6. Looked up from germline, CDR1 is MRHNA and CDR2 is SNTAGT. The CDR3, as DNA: TGTGCCAGCAGTGACCGACAGGGTATCGATGAGCAGTTCTTC. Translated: CASSDRQGIDEQFF.

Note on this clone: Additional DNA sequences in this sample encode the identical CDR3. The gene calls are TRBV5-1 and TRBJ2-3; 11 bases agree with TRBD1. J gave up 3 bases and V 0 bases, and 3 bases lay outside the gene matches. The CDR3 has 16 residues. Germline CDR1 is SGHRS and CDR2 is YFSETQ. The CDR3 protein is CASSLVGTGGTDTQYF. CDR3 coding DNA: TGCGCCAGCAGCTTGGTGGGGACAGGGGGAACAGATACGCAGTATTTT.

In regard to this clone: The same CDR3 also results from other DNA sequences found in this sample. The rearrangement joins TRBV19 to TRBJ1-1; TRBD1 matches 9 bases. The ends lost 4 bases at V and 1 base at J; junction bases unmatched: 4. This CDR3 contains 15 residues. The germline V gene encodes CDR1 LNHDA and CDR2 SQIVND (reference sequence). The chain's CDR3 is CASSTQGAGNTEAFF. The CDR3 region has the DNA TGTGCCAGTAGTACACAGGGGGCGGGGAACACTGAAGCTTTCTTT.

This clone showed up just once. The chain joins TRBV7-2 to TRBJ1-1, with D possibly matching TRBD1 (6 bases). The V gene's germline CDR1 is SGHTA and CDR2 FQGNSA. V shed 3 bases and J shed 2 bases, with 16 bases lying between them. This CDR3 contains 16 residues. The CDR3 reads CASSLNPRQVNTEAFF. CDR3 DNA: TGTGCCAGCAGCTTGAACCCAAGACAGGTTAACACTGAAGCTTTCTTT.

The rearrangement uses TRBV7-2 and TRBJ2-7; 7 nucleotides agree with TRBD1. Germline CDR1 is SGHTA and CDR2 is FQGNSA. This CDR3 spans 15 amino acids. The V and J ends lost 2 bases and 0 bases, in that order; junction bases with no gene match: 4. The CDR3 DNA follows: TGTGCCAGCAGCTTATCGGGACAGCCCTCCTACGAGCAGTACTTC. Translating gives CASSLSGQPSYEQYF.

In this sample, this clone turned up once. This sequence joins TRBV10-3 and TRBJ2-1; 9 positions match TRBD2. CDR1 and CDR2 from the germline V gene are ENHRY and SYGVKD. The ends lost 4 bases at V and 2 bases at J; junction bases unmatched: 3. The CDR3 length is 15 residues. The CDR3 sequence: CAISVAGEPYNEQFF. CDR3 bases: TGTGCCATCAGTGTAGCGGGAGAACCCTACAATGAGCAGTTCTTC.

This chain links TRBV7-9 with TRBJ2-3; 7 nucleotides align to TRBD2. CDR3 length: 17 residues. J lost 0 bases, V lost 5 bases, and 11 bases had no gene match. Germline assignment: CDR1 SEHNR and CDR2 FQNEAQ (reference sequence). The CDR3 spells CASSLIDGSGSTDTQYF. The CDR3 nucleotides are TGTGCCAGCAGCCTTATTGATGGTAGCGGGAGCACAGATACGCAGTATTTT.

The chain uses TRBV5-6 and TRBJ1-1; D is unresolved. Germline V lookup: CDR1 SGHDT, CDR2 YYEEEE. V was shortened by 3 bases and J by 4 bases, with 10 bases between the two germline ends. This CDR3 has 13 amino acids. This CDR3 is CASSSSGFTEAFF. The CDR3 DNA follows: TGTGCCAGCAGCTCCTCCGGTTTCACTGAAGCTTTCTTT.

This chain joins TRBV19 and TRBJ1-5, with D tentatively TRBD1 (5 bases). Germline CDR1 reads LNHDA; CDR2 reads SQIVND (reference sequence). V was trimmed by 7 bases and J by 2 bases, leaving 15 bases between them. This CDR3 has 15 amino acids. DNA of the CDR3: TGTGCCAGTAATGGTGGGGGGTTCGGCAATCAGCCCCAGCATTTT. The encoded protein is CASNGGGFGNQPQHF.

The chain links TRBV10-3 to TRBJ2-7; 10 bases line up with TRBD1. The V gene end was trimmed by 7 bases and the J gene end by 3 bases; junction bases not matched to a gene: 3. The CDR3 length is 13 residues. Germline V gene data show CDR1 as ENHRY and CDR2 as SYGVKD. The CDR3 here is CAITGQGDYEQYF. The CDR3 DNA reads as TGTGCCATCACAGGACAGGGGGACTACGAGCAGTACTTC.

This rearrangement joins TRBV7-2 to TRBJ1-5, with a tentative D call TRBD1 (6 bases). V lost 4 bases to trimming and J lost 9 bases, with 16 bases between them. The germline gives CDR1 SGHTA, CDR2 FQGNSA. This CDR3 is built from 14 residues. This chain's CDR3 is CASSSEQGSRPQHF. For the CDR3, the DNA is TGTGCCAGCAGCTCAGAACAGGGTTCGCGGCCCCAGCATTTT.

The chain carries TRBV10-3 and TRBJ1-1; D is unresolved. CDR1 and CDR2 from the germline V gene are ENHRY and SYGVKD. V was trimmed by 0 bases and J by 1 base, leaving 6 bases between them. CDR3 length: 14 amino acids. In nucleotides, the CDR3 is TGTGCCATCAGTGAGTCGAACAGGAACACTGAAGCTTTCTTT. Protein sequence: CAISESNRNTEAFF.

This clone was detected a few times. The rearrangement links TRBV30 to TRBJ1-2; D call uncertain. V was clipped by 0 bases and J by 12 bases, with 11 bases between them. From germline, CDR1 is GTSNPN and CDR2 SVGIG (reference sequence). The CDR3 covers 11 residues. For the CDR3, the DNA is TGTGCCTGGAGTGTAGTAGGCGGGCACACCTTC. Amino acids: CAWSVVGGHTF.

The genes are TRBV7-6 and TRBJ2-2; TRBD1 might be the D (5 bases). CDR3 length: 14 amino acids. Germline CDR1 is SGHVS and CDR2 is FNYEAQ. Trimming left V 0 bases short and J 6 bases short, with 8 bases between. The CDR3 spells CASSLAGVAGELFF. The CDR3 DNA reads TGTGCCAGCAGCTTAGCAGGGGTCGCCGGGGAGCTGTTTTTT.

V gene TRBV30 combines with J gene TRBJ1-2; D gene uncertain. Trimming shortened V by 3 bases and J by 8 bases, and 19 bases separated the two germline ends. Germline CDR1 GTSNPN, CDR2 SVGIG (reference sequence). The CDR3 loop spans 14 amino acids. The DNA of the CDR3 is TGTGCCTGGAGGGCGGGCAGGATCCCGACCGGCTACACCTTC. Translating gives CAWRAGRIPTGYTF.

CDR3 coding DNA: TGTGCCAGCGTGGCAGGGGATTTTGGGAGGGATCAGCCCCAGCATTTT. It codes for CASVAGDFGRDQPQHF. The V call is TRBV7-9, the J call TRBJ1-5, with D possibly being TRBD1 (6 bases). The CDR3 loop spans 16 amino acids. Germline-derived CDR1 and CDR2 are SEHNR and FQNEAQ (reference sequence). Between the trimmed V and J ends, which lost 8 bases and 5 bases, there was a span of 22 bases. The full variable domain, with the rest looked up from reference TRBV7-9 and TRBJ1-5, is DTGVSQNPRHKITKRGQNVTFRCDPISEHNRLYWYRQTLGQGPEFLTYFQNEAQLEKSRLLSDRFSAERPKGSFSTLEIQRTEQGDSAMYLCASVAGDFGRDQPQHFGDGTRLSIL.

The CDR3 DNA reads TGTGCCAGCAGTGCGTCTCTTGACGAGCAGTACTTC. The encoded protein is CASSASLDEQYF. The chain recombines TRBV2 with TRBJ2-7; the D is unclear. The V end lost 4 bases, the J end lost 5 bases, and 9 bases lay between the germline ends. CDR3 size: 12 residues. Germline V gene sequence: CDR1 SNHLY, CDR2 FYNNEI.

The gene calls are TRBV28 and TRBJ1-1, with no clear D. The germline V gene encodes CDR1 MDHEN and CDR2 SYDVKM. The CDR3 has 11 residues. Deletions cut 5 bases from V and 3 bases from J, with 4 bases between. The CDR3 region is CASSIYTEAFF. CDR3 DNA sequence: TGTGCCAGCAGTATCTACACTGAAGCTTTCTTT.

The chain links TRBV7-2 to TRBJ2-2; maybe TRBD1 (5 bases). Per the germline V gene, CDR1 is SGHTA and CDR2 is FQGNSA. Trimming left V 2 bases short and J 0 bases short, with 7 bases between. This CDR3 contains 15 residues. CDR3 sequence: CASSLQGANTGELFF. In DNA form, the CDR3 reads TGTGCCAGCAGCTTACAGGGCGCGAACACCGGGGAGCTGTTTTTT.

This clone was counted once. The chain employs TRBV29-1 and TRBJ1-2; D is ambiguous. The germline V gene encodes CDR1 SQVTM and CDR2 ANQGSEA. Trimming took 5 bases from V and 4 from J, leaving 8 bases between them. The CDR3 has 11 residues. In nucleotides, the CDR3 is TGCAGCGTTTTTGAGGGCTATGGCTACACCTTC. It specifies CSVFEGYGYTF.

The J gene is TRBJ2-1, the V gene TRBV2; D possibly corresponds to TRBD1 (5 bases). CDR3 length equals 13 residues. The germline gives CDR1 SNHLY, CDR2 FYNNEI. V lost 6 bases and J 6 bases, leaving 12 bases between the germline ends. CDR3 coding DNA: TGTGCCAGCAGGCCGACAGTTACCAATGAGCAGTTCTTC. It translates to CASRPTVTNEQFF.

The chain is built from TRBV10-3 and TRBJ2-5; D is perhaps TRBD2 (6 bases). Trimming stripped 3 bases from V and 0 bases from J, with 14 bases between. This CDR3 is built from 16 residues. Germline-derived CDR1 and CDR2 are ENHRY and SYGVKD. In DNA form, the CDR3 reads TGTGCCATCAGTGATAGAGGGACTCCGTACCAAGAGACCCAGTACTTC. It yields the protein CAISDRGTPYQETQYF.

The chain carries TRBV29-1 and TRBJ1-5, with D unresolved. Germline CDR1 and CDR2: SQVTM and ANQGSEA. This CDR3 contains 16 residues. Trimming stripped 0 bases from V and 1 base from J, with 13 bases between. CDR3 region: CSVEDLEVRSNQPQHF. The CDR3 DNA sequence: TGCAGCGTTGAAGATCTAGAAGTTCGAAGCAATCAGCCCCAGCATTTT.